The clone carrying this T cell receptor beta chain was seen more than once but under ten times. Its antigen remains unknown. Germline CDR1 reads SEHNR; CDR2 reads FQNEAQ (reference sequence). The CDR3 runs 14 residues. V was cut by 5 bases and J by 5 bases, with 12 bases left in between. The sample originates from a study of cytomegalovirus exposure and HLA in healthy donors. Study-wide findings and caveats: The investigators catalogued 160 or so TCR beta chains as cytomegalovirus-associated. Most TCR sequences were uncommon, yet certain public TCRs appeared in many donors.

Method: immunoSEQ multiplex PCR; TCRdb's copy keeps in-frame clones and lacks some. The sample carries roughly 260,000 clones, around 90% recorded once. From the 120-subject validation cohort, which was separate from the roughly 620-subject first cohort, the donors were drawn. The source is a woman between 18 and 29 years old in good health and CMV-seronegative. V is TRBV7-9 and J is TRBJ2-2; possible D gene TRBD1, 6 bases. Sequences were obtained from PBMCs. The CDR3 loop is CASSPQGRTGELFF. CDR3 bases: TGTGCCAGCAGCCCACAGGGAAGGACCGGGGAGCTGTTTTTT.